This T cell receptor (beta chain) was identified in a study of identical twins (dated by TCRdb to 2016 to 2018). About the investigation overall: The study deep-sequenced TCR alpha and beta repertoires from monozygotic twins, unrelated adults of various ages and cord blood to test whether fetal clonotypes persist. Replicate twin experiments were performed at different times using different library preparation protocols to rule out contamination. Beyond this particular receptor, the publication reports: Because the same donors could not be followed over many years, the conclusions depended on cross-sectional statistical analysis. Fewer insertions were carried by abundant cord blood beta clonotypes, a similar but weaker trend appeared in young adult naive repertoires, and no such trend appeared in memory repertoires. In monozygotic twins, recombination models systematically underestimated out-of-frame TCR alpha sharing, but the models matched the sharing seen between unrelated individuals. Invariant T cells such as MAIT and iNKT could partly confound zero-insertion analyses, although diverse VJ usage argued against such confounding for most clonotypes. Excess twin sharing in beta out-of-frame sequences was weaker because fewer shared sequences lowered the signal-to-noise ratio. Compared with coincidental sharing between unrelated individuals, out-of-frame TCR alpha sequences shared between twins had an excess of sequences with low generation probability.

V ends up 1 base short and J 2 bases short, with an unmatched junction base count of 13. Reading from cysteine to phenylalanine, the CDR3 counts 19 amino acids. Of the read, only the CDR3 DNA is kept; its 57 bases are in frame from base 1. CDR1 and CDR2 are read off the germline V gene (reference sequence) as SEHNR and FQNEAQ. Every donor was a healthy Caucasian. A remark on this clonotype: What this receptor recognizes is not known. Qualities for individual bases were not recorded, and no much larger clone is one base off.

The protocol used for the library was 5' RACE. The reads were generated on an Illumina HiSeq 2000. Template switching introduced a universal primer binding site; the final cDNA contained a unique molecular identifier, enabling accurate counting of TCR cDNA molecules. First-strand cDNA for TCR alpha and beta chains was synthesized from specific primers in the conserved constant-segment region. To control for contamination, each cDNA library was double barcoded with a SMART-Mk sample barcode plus Illumina barcodes. Two successive PCR steps introduced TruSeq adapter sequences along with Illumina sample barcodes. TCR alpha and beta cDNA libraries were sequenced on the Illumina HiSeq platform with custom primers. As for the authors' bioinformatics: Unique molecular identifiers were extracted from raw reads with MiGEC, and CDR3 positions were determined with MiXCR. For each individual, recombination models were inferred using an EM algorithm with the repgenHMM and IGoR tools. Shared clonotype analysis was performed with the tcR package in R, normalizing sharing by the product of cloneset sizes. Out-of-frame nonproductive sequences were analyzed to study raw recombination free of thymic and clonal selection effects. Through fastp at Q25 and MiXCR, TCRdb rebuilt clones from the public reads, retaining in-frame beta chains. Merged by CDR3 protein, the rows form single entries marked with the most common genes and DNA. The V and J calls and clone size come from TCRdb's table, not from the authors' own analysis. The sample table contains 1.5 million to 2 million distinct CDR3 sequences; only one count was recorded for around 29% of them. The ten biggest clones cover over 0.25% of the sample.

The sequence came from a newborn girl in good health. In this chain, TRBV7-9 is recombined with TRBJ2-3, with 9 bases aligning to TRBD1. What was sequenced was cord blood. CDR3 loop: CASSLGADRGRLITDTQYF. The DNA is TGTGCCAGCAGCTTAGGGGCGGACAGGGGCCGCCTTATCACAGATACGCAGTATTTT.